A selection of T cell receptor beta chains follows, all from one sample in a study of monozygotic twins with inflammatory bowel disease. TCRdb reprocessed the 5' RACE reads and reports one entry per CDR3 protein, with no DNA. The sample has under 130,000 distinct CDR3 sequences, and its top ten clones hold 1.9%. The sample consisted of blood. The receptors were gathered from a human donor with ulcerative colitis or Crohn's disease, or a healthy co-twin of an affected twin (not recorded which). Both conserved end residues are part of each CDR3.

V	J	CDR3
TRBV10-3	TRBJ2-5	CATRGDRAGYKETQYF
TRBV28	TRBJ2-7	CASTLGTSYEQYF
TRBV19	TRBJ1-2	CASSPGTGIRYTF
TRBV4-3	TRBJ2-1	CASSQSGDNEQFF
TRBV5-1	TRBJ2-7	CASSPPGQGRPYF
TRBV5-1	TRBJ2-7	CASSWGSQSSEQYF
TRBV10-3	TRBJ2-2	CAISRGGQGNTGELFF
TRBV4-3	TRBJ2-5	CASSQEQQETQYF
TRBV7-2	TRBJ2-5	CASSPGWGGTQYF
TRBV7-2	TRBJ1-1	CASSLQYKAFF
TRBV12-3/TRBV12-4	TRBJ2-7	CATGTSGYEQYF
TRBV12-3/TRBV12-4	TRBJ1-1	CASSWRALNTEAFF
TRBV10-3	TRBJ2-6	CAIRGDTTGANVLTF
TRBV28	TRBJ2-3	CASSLQGASTDTQYF
TRBV6-5	TRBJ1-6	CASVDRANSPLHF
TRBV7-2	TRBJ2-7	CASSLNTIGEQYF
TRBV29-1	TRBJ1-4	CSVSDGVGGEKLFF
TRBV7-9	TRBJ2-1	CASSPPQGLGNEQFF
TRBV5-1	TRBJ1-5	CASSRTGGNQPQHF
TRBV15	TRBJ1-1	CATSREGLGPEAFF
TRBV19	TRBJ1-5	CASSVYTQPQHF
TRBV7-3	TRBJ2-2	CASSKGSRGGNTGELFF
TRBV7-9	TRBJ2-3	CASAFRGTGSDTQYF
TRBV7-9	TRBJ1-4	CASSAPGQDYEKLFF
TRBV27	TRBJ1-2	CASSPRTGPANYGYTF
TRBV5-1	TRBJ2-7	CASSYLGVPTYEQYF
TRBV6-5	TRBJ2-5	CATSIGGKETQYF